In its sample, the clone carrying this TCR beta chain was seen a few times. Antigen specificity is unknown. Time point in this sample: week 47, end of study. Every single dose of the vaccine, 300 ug of mutant IDH1 20-mer peptide, came with topical imiquimod. The data belong to a study of a mutant IDH1 vaccine in newly diagnosed glioma. Here immunoSEQ multiplex PCR was the method, and the copy in TCRdb shows in-frame clones only, minus some. The sample includes around 50,000 clones, approximately 84% of them seen just once. Germline V gene lookup returns CDR1 SEHNR and CDR2 FQNEAQ (reference sequence). The J segment lost 0 bases and the V segment lost 1 base, leaving 8 bases of the junction unmatched. The CDR3 covers 17 residues.

The gene calls are TRBV7-9 and TRBJ2-7; 8 bases agree with TRBD2. The receptor was isolated from a woman in her twenties or thirties with glioma. Some clones in this sample may be carry-over from other donors' samples. The source was PBMCs, collected from a glioma patient whose treatment included an IDH1 peptide vaccine. The CDR3 DNA is TGTGCCAGCAGCTTAGTCTCTAGGGCGGGGGGCTCCTACGAGCAGTACTTC. Translation: CASSLVSRAGGSYEQYF. The full variable domain, with the rest looked up from reference TRBV7-9 and TRBJ2-7, is DTGVSQNPRHKITKRGQNVTFRCDPISEHNRLYWYRQTLGQGPEFLTYFQNEAQLEKSRLLSDRFSAERPKGSFSTLEIQRTEQGDSAMYLCASSLVSRAGGSYEQYFGPGTRLTVT.